This T cell receptor (beta chain) was captured by sequencing in a study of technical replicates of blood from several donors. Method: immunoSEQ multiplex PCR; TCRdb's copy keeps in-frame clones and lacks some. The data show tens of thousands of clones, approximately 84% seen once. This CDR3 region has 14 residues. CDR1 is SGHTA, CDR2 FQGNSA, per germline. Trimming stripped 3 bases from V and 7 bases from J, with 12 bases between. The sequenced material came from PBMCs. This chain connects TRBV7-2 to TRBJ2-2; D might be TRBD2 (6 bases). The source is a human donor in good health. Some clones in this sample may be carry-over from other donors' samples. The CDR3 bases are TGTGCCAGCAGCTTTCAGGGAGGTAACGGGGAGCTGTTTTTT. It encodes CASSFQGGNGELFF. Full variable domain (outside the CDR3, taken from reference TRBV7-2 and TRBJ2-2): GAGVSQSPSNKVTEKGKDVELRCDPISGHTALYWYRQSLGQGLEFLIYFQGNSAPDKSGLPSDRFSAERTGGSVSTLTIQRTQQEDSAVYLCASSFQGGNGELFFGEGSRLTVL.